Listed below are T cell receptor beta chains from one sample, sequenced in a study of cytomegalovirus exposure and HLA in healthy donors. TCRdb's table, derived via immunoSEQ multiplex PCR, lists solely in-frame clones and lacks some. The sample lists about 190,000 clones; roughly 76% were seen once. Sequenced: PBMCs. The receptors were sampled from a woman aged 25-40 years in good health and CMV-seropositive. Each CDR3 is given with its conserved first and last residue. The D gene is left open where the match is weak. Some rows have no size entry. The others give once, few or many, or a class for an expanded clone.

v_call	clone_size	j_call	d_call	cdr3_nt	cdr3_aa
TRBV28	NA	TRBJ2-5	TRBD2	TGTGCCAGCACCTTACGGGGGAGGGCCTTATCGGAGACCCAGTACTTC	CASTLRGRALSETQYF
TRBV18	NA	TRBJ2-3	NA	TGTGCCAGCTCACCACCCCTCGGCACAGATACGCAGTATTTT	CASSPPLGTDTQYF
TRBV10-3	NA	TRBJ2-3	NA	TGTGCCATCAGTGAGTCGATAGAGGCCCGGAACACAGATACGCAGTATTTT	CAISESIEARNTDTQYF
TRBV15	NA	TRBJ1-5	TRBD1	TGTGCCACCAGCAGAGATACGGGGACAGTTAATCAGCCCCAGCATTTT	CATSRDTGTVNQPQHF
TRBV5-1	NA	TRBJ2-3	NA	TGCGCCAGCAGCTTGGATGCGGGGCGGCCCACAGATACGCAGTATTTT	CASSLDAGRPTDTQYF
TRBV5-1	NA	TRBJ2-5	NA	TGCGCCAGCAGCTTGACCGGACAGACACAAGAGACCCAGTACTTC	CASSLTGQTQETQYF
TRBV7-7	NA	TRBJ1-4	NA	TGTGCCAGCAGCCTCGGCGCGGGTAATGAAAAACTGTTTTTT	CASSLGAGNEKLFF
TRBV7-3	NA	TRBJ2-1	NA	TGTGCCAGCAGCGGGGACTTAAGCTCCTACAATGAGCAGTTCTTC	CASSGDLSSYNEQFF
TRBV10-3	NA	TRBJ2-7	NA	TGTGCCATCAGTGAGTCGAATAGAGGTTCCCCCTACGAGCAGTACTTC	CAISESNRGSPYEQYF
TRBV6-5	NA	TRBJ1-2	NA	TGTGCCAGCAGTTACGCAGGCCCCTATGGCTACACCTTC	CASSYAGPYGYTF
TRBV10-2	few	TRBJ2-6	TRBD1	TGCGCCAGCAACCCGGGACAGGGGGTAACTGGGGCCAACGTCCTGACTTTC	CASNPGQGVTGANVLTF
TRBV15	NA	TRBJ2-5	TRBD1	TGTGCCACCAGCAGCCGGACAGGGCTGGAGACCCAGTACTTC	CATSSRTGLETQYF
TRBV4-1	NA	TRBJ2-1	TRBD2	TGCGCCAGCAGCCAGATAGCGGGAGGGGTTTACAATGAGCAGTTCTTC	CASSQIAGGVYNEQFF
TRBV28	NA	TRBJ1-4	NA	TGTGCCAGCAGTTTTCGCGGGATTTCTAATGAAAAACTGTTTTTT	CASSFRGISNEKLFF
TRBV9	few	TRBJ2-6	NA	TGTGCCAGCAGCCGACCGGGACTCTACTCTGGGGCCAACGTCCTGACTTTC	CASSRPGLYSGANVLTF